This T cell receptor beta chain was recorded in a study of vaccination effects on CD4 cells after COVID-19. Overall study results and limits: Convalescent patients numbered few in the study; early post-infection timepoints were missing entirely. Long after vaccination, the clones induced by infection and by vaccine shrank markedly in size.

After less than 11 days in culture, the CD4+ T cells were isolated. Cultures received IL-2 medium that replaced half the medium on days 3 and 7. Comment on this clone: As yet, its antigen is unknown.

The method was immunoSEQ multiplex PCR; TCRdb's version includes in-frame clones alone and lacks a portion of them. The sample lists around 45,000 clones, 75% to 80% occurring once. The junction had 4 bases not matched to a gene; V was cut back by 7 bases and J by 3 bases. This CDR3 comprises 13 residues. This sequence joins TRBV12-3 or TRBV12-4 and TRBJ1-1; 8 bases match TRBD1. The sequencing here drew on CD4+ T cells from PBMCs cultured without peptide, taken before COVID-19 vaccination. The clonotype was recovered from a human donor who had a prior SARS-CoV-2 infection. CDR3: CASNMDRDTEAFF. The CDR3, as DNA: TGTGCCAGCAACATGGACAGGGACACTGAAGCTTTCTTT.